This passage covers 14 T cell receptor beta chains from one sample sequenced in a study of blood T cell repertoires in COVID-19 (dated by TCRdb to the early 2020s). Libraries were built with the immunoSEQ multiplex PCR assay. TCRdb took over this immuneACCESS table, retaining in-frame rearrangements with V and J assigned. Such tables are incomplete; in checked studies, under half of the missing clones stem from an unresolved V gene, and the remainder is unexplained. This sample lists 25,000 to 30,000 clones; roughly 90% were detected once. The ten largest clones represent approximately 6.2% of the sample. What was sequenced was peripheral blood. These receptors were collected from a human donor in a cohort sampled during active COVID-19.

This sequence joins TRBV5-5 and TRBJ2-4; the D is unclear. Trimming took off 1 base at V and 0 bases at J, with 8 bases between the two ends. In germline, CDR1 is SGHKS, CDR2 YYEKEE (reference sequence). CDR3 size: 15 residues. The CDR3 sequence is CASSLTELAKNIQYF. CDR3 DNA: TGTGCCAGCAGCTTGACAGAACTAGCCAAAAACATTCAGTACTTC.

A single count supports this clone. The J gene is TRBJ2-6, the V gene TRBV29-1, with D possibly being TRBD1 (6 bases). The ends were cut back, 5 bases at V and 0 bases at J, with 11 bases in the middle. This CDR3 is 15 amino acids long. The V gene's germline CDR1 is SQVTM and CDR2 ANQGSEA. The CDR3 is CSVSGAPSGANVLTF. CDR3 nucleotide sequence: TGCAGCGTTTCAGGGGCACCCTCTGGGGCCAACGTCCTGACTTTC. Drawing the rest from reference TRBV29-1 and TRBJ2-6, the complete variable domain is SAVISQKPSRDICQRGTSLTIQCQVDSQVTMMFWYRQQPGQSLTLIATANQGSEATYESGFVIDKFPISRPNLTFSTLTVSNMSPEDSSIYLCSVSGAPSGANVLTFGAGSRLTVL.

The chain carries TRBV7-7 and TRBJ2-1; TRBD2 might be the D (7 bases). The germline gives CDR1 SSHAT, CDR2 FNYEAQ (reference sequence). The CDR3 length is 15 residues. V lost 3 bases and J 7 bases, leaving 16 bases between the germline ends. The CDR3 sequence: CASSFRRGGGNEQFF. The CDR3 nucleotides are TGTGCCAGCAGCTTTAGAAGGGGGGGCGGGAATGAGCAGTTCTTC.

The chain links TRBV18 to TRBJ1-4; D is possibly TRBD1 (5 bases). V lost 6 bases, J lost 4 bases, and 12 bases lay in between. The length of the CDR3 is 14 residues. Germline CDR1 KGHSH, CDR2 LQKENI. CDR3 bases: TGTGCCAGCTCTGAAGGGGCCGGTAATGAAAAACTGTTTTTT. It is translated as CASSEGAGNEKLFF. Filled out from reference TRBV18 and TRBJ1-4, the complete variable domain reads NAGVMQNPRHLVRRRGQEARLRCSPMKGHSHVYWYRQLPEEGLKFMVYLQKENIIDESGMPKERFSAEFPKEGPSILRIQQVVRGDSAAYFCASSEGAGNEKLFFGSGTQLSVL.

The chain links TRBV6-5 to TRBJ2-2, with D perhaps TRBD2 (5 bases). Germline-derived CDR1 and CDR2 are MNHEY and SVGAGI. The CDR3 covers 10 residues. The CDR3 loop is CPTGGGELFF. The DNA for the CDR3 is TGTCCAACCGGAGGAGGAGAGCTGTTTTTT.

This sequence joins TRBV3-1 (or the pseudogene TRBV3-2) and TRBJ1-4, with TRBD1 as a possible D gene (5 bases). Germline loops: CDR1 LGHDT, CDR2 YNNKEL (reference sequence). V was pared by 7 bases and J by 5 bases, with 29 bases between. The CDR3 runs 19 residues. Here the CDR3 reads CASKNLWSNIVGRNEKLFF. In DNA, the CDR3 is TGTGCCAGCAAGAACCTCTGGTCTAACATTGTGGGGCGAAATGAAAAACTGTTTTTT.

The gene calls are TRBV25-1 and TRBJ1-6, with no clear D. V lost 5 bases to trimming and J lost 17 bases, with 19 bases between them. Germline-derived CDR1 and CDR2 are MGHDK and SYGVNS. This CDR3 spans 13 amino acids. CDR3 in amino acids: CASSPTGEGHFHF. Written as DNA, the CDR3 is TGTGCCAGCAGTCCAACCGGGGAGGGCCATTTCCACTTT.

The gene calls are TRBV6-6 and TRBJ2-5; 12 nucleotides line up with TRBD2. CDR3 length: 15 residues. V lost 6 bases, J lost 5 bases, and 7 bases stayed unmatched. Germline CDR1 reads MNHNY; CDR2 reads SVGAGI (reference sequence). In nucleotides, the CDR3 is TGTGCCAGCAGCCCTAGCGGGGGGGCATATGAGACCCAGTACTTC. Translating it yields CASSPSGGAYETQYF.

V and J are TRBV4-1 and TRBJ2-1; 7 bases match TRBD2. From germline, CDR1 is MGHRA and CDR2 YSYEKL. J lost 4 bases, V lost 1 base, and 4 bases had no gene match. The CDR3 contains 15 residues. CDR3 in DNA: TGCGCCAGCAGCCAAGGGGGAGGGATTTACAATGAGCAGTTCTTC. As protein: CASSQGGGIYNEQFF.

The chain uses TRBV10-3 and TRBJ2-7; TRBD1 matches 9 bases. CDR3 length: 15 residues. With 6 bases clipped from V and 6 bases from J, the junction kept 12 bases outside the gene matches. CDR1 is ENHRY and CDR2 is SYGVKD in the germline V gene. The CDR3 loop reads CAIRSGTGISGEQYF. The CDR3 coding sequence is TGTGCCATCAGGTCCGGGACAGGGATCTCAGGCGAGCAGTACTTC.

The chain links TRBV11-2 to TRBJ2-7; TRBD1 matches 7 bases. The CDR3 covers 14 residues. Germline V gene data show CDR1 as SGHAT and CDR2 as FQNNGV. With 5 bases clipped from V and 2 bases from J, the junction kept 6 bases outside the gene matches. The CDR3 bases are TGTGCCAGCAGCATGACAGGGCTTACCTACGAGCAGTACTTC. Residues: CASSMTGLTYEQYF.

V and J are TRBV5-1 and TRBJ2-3; 8 nucleotides match TRBD1. The CDR3 length is 16 residues. The V gene end was trimmed by 2 bases and the J gene end by 1 base; junction bases not matched to a gene: 6. In germline, CDR1 is SGHRS, CDR2 YFSETQ. CDR3 DNA sequence: TGCGCCAGCAGCTTAGAACCGGGACAGGGCACAGATACGCAGTATTTT. Residues: CASSLEPGQGTDTQYF.

The rearrangement uses TRBV2 and TRBJ2-5; tentative D call: TRBD1 (6 bases). The germline V gene encodes CDR1 SNHLY and CDR2 FYNNEI. With 0 bases removed from V and 4 bases from J, the gap between germline ends came to 12 bases. There are 15 residues in the CDR3. The CDR3 spells CASSEAKSGAETQYF. The CDR3 DNA reads TGTGCCAGCAGTGAAGCGAAATCAGGGGCAGAGACCCAGTACTTC.

This chain links TRBV19 with TRBJ1-2; TRBD1 aligns across 8 bases. With V trimmed by 5 bases and J by 4 bases, 6 bases remained unmatched. This CDR3 has 14 amino acids. Germline V gene lookup returns CDR1 LNHDA and CDR2 SQIVND (reference sequence). In DNA, the CDR3 is TGTGCCAGTAGTTGGACAGGGAGGGGCTATGGCTACACCTTC. Its translation: CASSWTGRGYGYTF.